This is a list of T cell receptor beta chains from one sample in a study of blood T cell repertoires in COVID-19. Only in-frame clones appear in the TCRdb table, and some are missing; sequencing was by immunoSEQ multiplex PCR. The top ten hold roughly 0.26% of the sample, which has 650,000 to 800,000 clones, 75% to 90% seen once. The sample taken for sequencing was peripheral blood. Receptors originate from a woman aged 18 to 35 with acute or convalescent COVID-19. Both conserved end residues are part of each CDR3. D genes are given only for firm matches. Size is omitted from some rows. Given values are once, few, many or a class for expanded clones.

CDR3 DNA: TGTGCCAGTAGTACAGGGCTGGTCTCTGGAAACACCATATATTTT
CDR3 protein: CASSTGLVSGNTIYF
V gene: TRBV19
J gene: TRBJ1-3
clone size: -
D gene: -

CDR3 DNA: TGTGCCAGCAGTTCCCGTCGGACAGGGAGGTTTTCCTACGAGCAGTACTTC
CDR3 protein: CASSSRRTGRFSYEQYF
V gene: TRBV6-2/TRBV6-3
J gene: TRBJ2-7
clone size: -
D gene: TRBD1

CDR3 DNA: TGTGCCAGCAGCCCCCGGACGGACAGGGTGCTCAATGAGCAGTTCTTC
CDR3 protein: CASSPRTDRVLNEQFF
V gene: TRBV11-2
J gene: TRBJ2-1
clone size: once
D gene: TRBD1

CDR3 DNA: TGTGCCAGCAGCTCTCCGCGGGGGGGCCATGATGAGCAGTTCTTC
CDR3 protein: CASSSPRGGHDEQFF
V gene: TRBV7-3
J gene: TRBJ2-1
clone size: -
D gene: TRBD2

CDR3 DNA: TGTGCCAGCCCTAGTGGGCTAACTAGTAGGGATACGCAGTATTTT
CDR3 protein: CASPSGLTSRDTQYF
V gene: TRBV2
J gene: TRBJ2-3
clone size: once
D gene: -

CDR3 DNA: TGTGCCTGGAGGAAAAGGGGGATCACCGGGGAGCTGTTTTTT
CDR3 protein: CAWRKRGITGELFF
V gene: TRBV30
J gene: TRBJ2-2
clone size: -
D gene: -

CDR3 DNA: TGTGCTAGTGGTTTGGTTTACGTGGGACAGGTTAATTCACCCCTCCACTTT
CDR3 protein: CASGLVYVGQVNSPLHF
V gene: TRBV12-5
J gene: TRBJ1-6
clone size: -
D gene: TRBD1

CDR3 DNA: TGTGCCAGCAGCCGGACCGGACATGAGAGAGATCCATTT
CDR3 protein: CASSRTGHERDPF
V gene: TRBV7-8
J gene: TRBJ1-1
clone size: -
D gene: -

CDR3 DNA: TGTGCCAGTAGTCTAAGACAGGGCTATGGCTACACCTTC
CDR3 protein: CASSLRQGYGYTF
V gene: TRBV19
J gene: TRBJ1-2
clone size: -
D gene: TRBD1

CDR3 DNA: TGTGCCAGTAGTAGCACAGGGGGCTTTGGCTATGGCTACACCTTC
CDR3 protein: CASSSTGGFGYGYTF
V gene: TRBV19
J gene: TRBJ1-2
clone size: once
D gene: TRBD1

CDR3 DNA: TGTGCCAGCTCACCCCAAGGCTGGGACAGGGACTACAATGAGCAGTTCTTC
CDR3 protein: CASSPQGWDRDYNEQFF
V gene: TRBV18
J gene: TRBJ2-1
clone size: once
D gene: TRBD1

CDR3 DNA: TGCGCCAGCAGCTTGGAGGGGGCGATGAACACTGAAGCTTTCTTT
CDR3 protein: CASSLEGAMNTEAFF
V gene: TRBV5-1
J gene: TRBJ1-1
clone size: -
D gene: TRBD1

CDR3 DNA: TGTGCCAGCAGCGTCAAACCGGGACTAGCGGACAATGAGCAGTTCTTC
CDR3 protein: CASSVKPGLADNEQFF
V gene: TRBV7-9
J gene: TRBJ2-1
clone size: -
D gene: TRBD2

CDR3 DNA: TGTGCCAGTAGAGTTTCGGCAGGGAATCAGCCCCAGCATTTT
CDR3 protein: CASRVSAGNQPQHF
V gene: TRBV19
J gene: TRBJ1-5
clone size: -
D gene: -

CDR3 DNA: TGTGCCAGCAGCGCGGCTGGGCGGGGCGTGAACACTGAAGCTTTCTTT
CDR3 protein: CASSAAGRGVNTEAFF
V gene: TRBV9
J gene: TRBJ1-1
clone size: -
D gene: -

CDR3 DNA: TGTGCCAGCAGCCAAGGAACAGGGGAAGGGTATGGCTACACCTTC
CDR3 protein: CASSQGTGEGYGYTF
V gene: TRBV3-1/TRBV3-2
J gene: TRBJ1-2
clone size: -
D gene: TRBD1

CDR3 DNA: TGCAGTGCTAGTAAAGCGGCCCTCTACGAGCAGTACTTC
CDR3 protein: CSASKAALYEQYF
V gene: TRBV20-1
J gene: TRBJ2-7
clone size: -
D gene: -

CDR3 DNA: TGTGCCAGCAGCTTGAGGGGCTATAGCAATCAGCCCCAGCATTTT
CDR3 protein: CASSLRGYSNQPQHF
V gene: TRBV5-6
J gene: TRBJ1-5
clone size: -
D gene: -

CDR3 DNA: TGTGCCACCAGTGATCCGGCAGGGGGCTATCGTTACACCTTC
CDR3 protein: CATSDPAGGYRYTF
V gene: TRBV24-1
J gene: TRBJ1-2
clone size: -
D gene: TRBD1

CDR3 DNA: TGTGCCAGCAGCCCCAGACAGGGGTACTATGGCTACACCTTC
CDR3 protein: CASSPRQGYYGYTF
V gene: TRBV7-9
J gene: TRBJ1-2
clone size: -
D gene: TRBD1

CDR3 DNA: TGTGCCAGCAGCTTAGGGGGAATCGGTCGTGGCTACACCTTC
CDR3 protein: CASSLGGIGRGYTF
V gene: TRBV5-4
J gene: TRBJ1-2
clone size: -
D gene: -

CDR3 DNA: TGTGCCAGTCTACAGGATTTCTCTGGAAACACCATATATTTT
CDR3 protein: CASLQDFSGNTIYF
V gene: TRBV2
J gene: TRBJ1-3
clone size: -
D gene: -

CDR3 DNA: TGTGCCAGCAGCTTGGTGGGGGGTTGGAACACTGAAGCTTTCTTT
CDR3 protein: CASSLVGGWNTEAFF
V gene: TRBV7-9
J gene: TRBJ1-1
clone size: -
D gene: -

CDR3 DNA: TGTGCCAGCAGCCCACTATCCCAGGGTAGACTGTTTTTT
CDR3 protein: CASSPLSQGRLFF
V gene: TRBV5-8
J gene: TRBJ1-4
clone size: -
D gene: -

CDR3 DNA: TGTGCCAGCAGCGTGGAGGACTTGCCCCAAGAGACCCAGTACTTC
CDR3 protein: CASSVEDLPQETQYF
V gene: TRBV9
J gene: TRBJ2-5
clone size: -
D gene: -

CDR3 DNA: TGTGCCAGCAGTTCGGGACAGTGGGCTGAAGCTTTCTTT
CDR3 protein: CASSSGQWAEAFF
V gene: TRBV12-3/TRBV12-4
J gene: TRBJ1-1
clone size: -
D gene: TRBD1

CDR3 DNA: TGTGCCAGCAGCCCGCGGAGGGGAGACACTGATACGCAGTATTTT
CDR3 protein: CASSPRRGDTDTQYF
V gene: TRBV5-5
J gene: TRBJ2-3
clone size: -
D gene: -

CDR3 DNA: TGCAGCGTTCCAAGGACAGGGGGCATCTATGGCTACACCTTC
CDR3 protein: CSVPRTGGIYGYTF
V gene: TRBV29-1
J gene: TRBJ1-2
clone size: -
D gene: TRBD1

CDR3 DNA: TGTGCCAGCAGCCTAGGAAGCCGGTCTCGGTCCTATAATTCACCCCTCCACTTT
CDR3 protein: CASSLGSRSRSYNSPLHF
V gene: TRBV5-4
J gene: TRBJ1-6
clone size: -
D gene: -

CDR3 DNA: TGCACCAGCAGCCAAGGACCAATCGGGGACACCATATATTTT
CDR3 protein: CTSSQGPIGDTIYF
V gene: TRBV1
J gene: TRBJ1-3
clone size: -
D gene: -

CDR3 DNA: TGCGCCAGCAGCCAAGATCGGGGGACAGGGAATGAAAAACTGTTTTTT
CDR3 protein: CASSQDRGTGNEKLFF
V gene: TRBV4-1
J gene: TRBJ1-4
clone size: -
D gene: TRBD1

CDR3 DNA: TGCGCCAGCAGCTCGGGAGGGGAAGAGACCCAGTACTTC
CDR3 protein: CASSSGGEETQYF
V gene: TRBV5-1
J gene: TRBJ2-5
clone size: -
D gene: TRBD2

CDR3 DNA: TGTGCCAGCAGCGGGACCGGGACAGGGTACTACGAGCAGTACTTC
CDR3 protein: CASSGTGTGYYEQYF
V gene: TRBV9
J gene: TRBJ2-7
clone size: -
D gene: TRBD1

CDR3 DNA: TGTGCCAGCAGTAGAACAGGGGGCAAAAATGAAAAACTGTTTTTT
CDR3 protein: CASSRTGGKNEKLFF
V gene: TRBV27
J gene: TRBJ1-4
clone size: -
D gene: TRBD1

CDR3 DNA: TGCAGTGCTAGTGCTAACACAGGGACGGCTGGCTACACCTTC
CDR3 protein: CSASANTGTAGYTF
V gene: TRBV20-1
J gene: TRBJ1-2
clone size: -
D gene: -